This T cell receptor beta chain derives from a study of blood T cell repertoires in COVID-19. Study details: T cells, B-cell-depleted T cells, or PBMCs provided the cDNA or gDNA that served as material.

This CDR3 is 13 amino acids long. V lost 5 bases and J 0 bases, leaving 7 bases between the germline ends. Germline V CDR1 and CDR2: MNHEY, SVGAGI. Some clones are missing from TCRdb's copy, which holds only in-frame ones; the method was immunoSEQ multiplex PCR. There are some 520,000 clones in the sample; roughly nine tenths occur only once, and around 0.95% lies in the top ten. Seattle patients were enrolled during active infection and followed longitudinally. The chain employs TRBV6-5 and TRBJ2-5; D is perhaps TRBD1 (6 bases). The source is a man younger than 35 with COVID-19, enrolled during active disease. Sequenced sample: peripheral blood. CDR3 sequence reads: CASSRDNQETQYF. The DNA for the CDR3 is TGTGCCAGCAGTAGGGACAACCAAGAGACCCAGTACTTC.